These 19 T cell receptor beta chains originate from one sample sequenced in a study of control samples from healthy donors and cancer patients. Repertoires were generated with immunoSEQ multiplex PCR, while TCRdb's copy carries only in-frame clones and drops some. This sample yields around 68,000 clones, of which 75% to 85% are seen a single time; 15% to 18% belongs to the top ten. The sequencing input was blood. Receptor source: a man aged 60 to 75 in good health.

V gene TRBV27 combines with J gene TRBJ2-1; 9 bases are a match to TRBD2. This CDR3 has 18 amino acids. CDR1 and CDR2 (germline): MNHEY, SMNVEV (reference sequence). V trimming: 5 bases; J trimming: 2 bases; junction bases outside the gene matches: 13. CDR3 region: CASSPTLSGSSPYNEQFF. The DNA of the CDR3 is TGTGCCAGCAGTCCGACCCTTAGCGGGAGTAGCCCCTACAATGAGCAGTTCTTC.

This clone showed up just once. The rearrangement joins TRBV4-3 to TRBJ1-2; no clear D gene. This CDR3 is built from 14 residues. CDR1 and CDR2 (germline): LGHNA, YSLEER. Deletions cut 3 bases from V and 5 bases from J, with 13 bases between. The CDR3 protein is CASSQPDMGYGYTF. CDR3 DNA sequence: TGCGCCAGCAGCCAGCCCGACATGGGATATGGCTACACCTTC.

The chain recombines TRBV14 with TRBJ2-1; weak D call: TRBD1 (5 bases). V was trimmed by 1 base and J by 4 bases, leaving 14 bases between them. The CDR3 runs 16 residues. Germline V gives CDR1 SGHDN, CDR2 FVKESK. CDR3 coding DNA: TGTGCCAGCAGCCAAGTACGACAGTCCCTATACAATGAGCAGTTCTTC. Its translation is CASSQVRQSLYNEQFF.

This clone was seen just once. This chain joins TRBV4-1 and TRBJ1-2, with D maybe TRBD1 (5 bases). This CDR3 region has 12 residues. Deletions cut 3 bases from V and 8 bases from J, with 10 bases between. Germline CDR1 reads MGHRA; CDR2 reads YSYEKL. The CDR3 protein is CASSHAGGGYTF. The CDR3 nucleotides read TGCGCCAGCAGCCACGCGGGGGGAGGCTACACCTTC.

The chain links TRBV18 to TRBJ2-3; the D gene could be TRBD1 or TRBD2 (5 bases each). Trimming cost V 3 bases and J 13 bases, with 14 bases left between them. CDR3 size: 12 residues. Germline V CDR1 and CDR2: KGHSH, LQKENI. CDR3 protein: CASSPAREREYF. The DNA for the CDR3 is TGTGCCAGCTCACCGGCCAGGGAGCGCGAGTATTTT.

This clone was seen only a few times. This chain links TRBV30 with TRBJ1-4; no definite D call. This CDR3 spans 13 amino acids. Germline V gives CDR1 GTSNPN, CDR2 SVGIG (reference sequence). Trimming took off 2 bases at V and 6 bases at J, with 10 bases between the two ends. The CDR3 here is CAWSPVPHEKLFF. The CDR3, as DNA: TGTGCCTGGAGTCCTGTACCCCATGAAAAACTGTTTTTT.

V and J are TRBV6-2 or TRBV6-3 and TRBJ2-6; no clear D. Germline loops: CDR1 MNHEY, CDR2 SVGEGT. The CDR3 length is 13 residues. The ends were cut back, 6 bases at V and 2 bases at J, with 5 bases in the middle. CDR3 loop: CASSPAGANVLTF. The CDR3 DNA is TGTGCCAGCAGCCCTGCTGGGGCCAACGTCCTGACTTTC.

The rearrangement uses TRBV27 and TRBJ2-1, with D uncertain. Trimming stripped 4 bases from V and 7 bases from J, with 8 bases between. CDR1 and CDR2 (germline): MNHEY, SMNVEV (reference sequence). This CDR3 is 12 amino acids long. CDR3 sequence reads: CASSSGWNEQFF. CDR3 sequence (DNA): TGTGCCAGCAGTTCCGGTTGGAATGAGCAGTTCTTC.

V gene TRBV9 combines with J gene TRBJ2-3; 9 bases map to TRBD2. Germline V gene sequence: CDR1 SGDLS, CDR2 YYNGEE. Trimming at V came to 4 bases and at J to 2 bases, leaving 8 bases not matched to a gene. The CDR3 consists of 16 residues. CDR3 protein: CASSLGTSLNTDTQYF. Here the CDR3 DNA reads TGTGCCAGCAGCTTAGGGACTAGCCTAAACACAGATACGCAGTATTTT.

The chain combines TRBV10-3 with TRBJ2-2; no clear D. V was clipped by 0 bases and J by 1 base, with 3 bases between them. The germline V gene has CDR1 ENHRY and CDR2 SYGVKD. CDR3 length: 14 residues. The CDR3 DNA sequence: TGTGCCATCAGTGAGTCGCTGAACACCGGGGAGCTGTTTTTT. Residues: CAISESLNTGELFF.

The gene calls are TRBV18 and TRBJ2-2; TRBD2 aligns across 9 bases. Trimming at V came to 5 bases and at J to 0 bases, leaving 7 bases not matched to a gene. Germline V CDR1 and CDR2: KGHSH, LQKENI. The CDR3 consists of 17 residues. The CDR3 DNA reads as TGTGCCAGCTCAAGGCTAGCGGGGCTTACGAACACCGGGGAGCTGTTTTTT. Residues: CASSRLAGLTNTGELFF.

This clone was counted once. The chain's CDR3 is CASSPIVGEEQFF. CDR3 sequence (DNA): TGTGCCAGCTCACCAATTGTGGGGGAGGAGCAGTTCTTC. The chain is built from TRBV18 and TRBJ2-1; TRBD1 or TRBD2 may be the D gene (5 bases each). Germline values: CDR1 KGHSH, CDR2 LQKENI. The CDR3 runs to 13 residues. Trimming left V 2 bases short and J 10 bases short, with 12 bases between.

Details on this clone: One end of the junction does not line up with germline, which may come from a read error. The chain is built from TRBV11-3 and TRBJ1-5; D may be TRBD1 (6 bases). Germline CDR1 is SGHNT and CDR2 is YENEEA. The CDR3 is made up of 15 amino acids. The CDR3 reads CASSPSRGVNHPQHF. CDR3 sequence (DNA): TGTGCCAGCAGCCCGTCAAGGGGGGTTAATCATCCCCAGCATTTT. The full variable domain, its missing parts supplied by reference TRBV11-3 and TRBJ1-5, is EAGVVQSPRYKIIEKKQPVAFWCNPISGHNTLYWYLQNLGQGPELLIRYENEEAVDDSQLPKDRFSAERLKGVDSTLKIQPAELGDSAVYLCASSPSRGVNHPQHFGDGTRLSIL.

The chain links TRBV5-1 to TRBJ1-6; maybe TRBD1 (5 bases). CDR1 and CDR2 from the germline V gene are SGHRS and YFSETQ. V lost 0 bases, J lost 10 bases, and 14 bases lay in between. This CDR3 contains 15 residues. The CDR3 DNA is TGCGCCAGCAGCTTGGGTGGGGGTTTGCGCTCACCCCTCCACTTT. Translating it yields CASSLGGGLRSPLHF.

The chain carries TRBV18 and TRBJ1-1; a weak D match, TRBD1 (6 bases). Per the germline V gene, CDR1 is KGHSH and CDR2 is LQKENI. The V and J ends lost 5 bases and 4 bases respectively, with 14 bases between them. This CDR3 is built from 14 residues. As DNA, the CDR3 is TGTGCCAGCTCAAAGGGGGACGCACGCACTGAAGCTTTCTTT. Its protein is CASSKGDARTEAFF.

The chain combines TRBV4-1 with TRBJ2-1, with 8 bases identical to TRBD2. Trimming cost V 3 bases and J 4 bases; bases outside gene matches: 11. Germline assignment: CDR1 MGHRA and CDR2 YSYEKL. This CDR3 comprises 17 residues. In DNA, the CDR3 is TGCGCCAGCAGCCACGCCAGTATAGCGGGACCTTACAATGAGCAGTTCTTC. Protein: CASSHASIAGPYNEQFF.

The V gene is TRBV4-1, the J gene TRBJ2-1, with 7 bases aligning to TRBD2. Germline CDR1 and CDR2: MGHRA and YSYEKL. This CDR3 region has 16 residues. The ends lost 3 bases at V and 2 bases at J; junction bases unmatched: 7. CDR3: CASSQSPGGTYNEQFF. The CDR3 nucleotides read TGCGCCAGCAGCCAGTCACCGGGGGGAACCTACAATGAGCAGTTCTTC.

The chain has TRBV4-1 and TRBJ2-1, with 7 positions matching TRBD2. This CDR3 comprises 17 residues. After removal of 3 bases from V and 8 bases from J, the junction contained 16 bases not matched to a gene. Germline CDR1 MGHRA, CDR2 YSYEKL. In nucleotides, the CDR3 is TGCGCCAGCAGCCATGCCTTGCCGGGACTATCGATCCATGAGCAGTTCTTC. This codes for CASSHALPGLSIHEQFF.

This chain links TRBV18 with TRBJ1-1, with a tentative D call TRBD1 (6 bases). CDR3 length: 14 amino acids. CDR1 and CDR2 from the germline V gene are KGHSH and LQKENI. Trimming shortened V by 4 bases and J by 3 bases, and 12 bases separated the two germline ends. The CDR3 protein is CASSQRGGDTEAFF. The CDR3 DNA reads TGTGCCAGCTCACAAAGGGGGGGGGACACTGAAGCTTTCTTT. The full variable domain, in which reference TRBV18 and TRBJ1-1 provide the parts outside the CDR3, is NAGVMQNPRHLVRRRGQEARLRCSPMKGHSHVYWYRQLPEEGLKFMVYLQKENIIDESGMPKERFSAEFPKEGPSILRIQQVVRGDSAAYFCASSQRGGDTEAFFGQGTRLTVV.